One sample yielded the 3 T cell receptor beta chains listed below, sequenced in a study of T cell responses to AZD1222 COVID-19 vaccine. Profiled with immunoSEQ multiplex PCR; TCRdb holds only in-frame clones, not every one. This table holds around 150,000 clones, 85% found once. The starting material was peripheral blood, obtained 28 days after the second dose of the MenACWY control vaccine. Every receptor here comes from an adult who received the MenACWY meningococcal vaccine as a control.

This chain connects TRBV5-1 to TRBJ2-1; D is ambiguous. Trimming pared 4 bases from V and 8 bases from J, leaving 10 bases between. This CDR3 contains 12 residues. Per germline, CDR1 SGHRS and CDR2 YFSETQ. CDR3 sequence: CASSVGWDEQFF. The DNA of the CDR3 is TGCGCCAGCAGCGTAGGGTGGGATGAGCAGTTCTTC.

The V call is TRBV28, the J call TRBJ1-6; TRBD1 might be the D (6 bases). Trimming left V 5 bases short and J 3 bases short, with 14 bases between. CDR1 and CDR2 from the germline V gene are MDHEN and SYDVKM. The CDR3 is made up of 16 amino acids. The CDR3 loop is CASSMDSVVYNSPLHF. CDR3 coding DNA: TGTGCCAGCAGTATGGACAGCGTCGTCTATAATTCACCCCTCCACTTT.

This chain uses TRBV11-2 with TRBJ2-5, with TRBD1 identical over 10 bases. The CDR3 runs to 16 residues. From germline, CDR1 is SGHAT and CDR2 FQNNGV. Germline trimming cut 0 bases from V and 5 bases from J; bases unmatched to any gene: 6. The CDR3, as DNA: TGTGCCAGCAGCTTAGAAATCGGACAGGGGGTGGAGACCCAGTACTTC. Its protein product is CASSLEIGQGVETQYF. The variable domain in full, completed from reference TRBV11-2 and TRBJ2-5, reads EAGVAQSPRYKIIEKRQSVAFWCNPISGHATLYWYQQILGQGPKLLIQFQNNGVVDDSQLPKDRFSAERLKGVDSTLKIQPAKLEDSAVYLCASSLEIGQGVETQYFGPGTRLLVL.